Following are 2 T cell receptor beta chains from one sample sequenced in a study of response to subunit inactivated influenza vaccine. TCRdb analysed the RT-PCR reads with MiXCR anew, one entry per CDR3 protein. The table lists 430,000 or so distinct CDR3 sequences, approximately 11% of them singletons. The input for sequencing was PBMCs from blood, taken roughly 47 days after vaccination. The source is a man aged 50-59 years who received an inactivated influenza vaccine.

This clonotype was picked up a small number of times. The CDR3 DNA reads TGTGCCAGCAGCCAAGGGGCACACTACAATGAGCAGTTCTTC. Its translation is CASSQGAHYNEQFF. V and J are TRBV7-9 and TRBJ2-1; tentatively, D is TRBD1 (5 bases). V lost 5 bases and J 3 bases, leaving 11 bases between the germline ends. The V gene's germline CDR1 is SEHNR and CDR2 FQNEAQ (reference sequence). CDR3 length equals 14 residues.

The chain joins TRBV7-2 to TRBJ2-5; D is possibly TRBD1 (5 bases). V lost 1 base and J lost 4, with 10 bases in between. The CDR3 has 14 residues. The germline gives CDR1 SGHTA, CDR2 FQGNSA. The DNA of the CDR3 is TGTGCCAGCAGCTTAGGATGGGGCCGAGAGACCCAGTACTTC. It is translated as CASSLGWGRETQYF.